This entry lists 22 T cell receptor beta chains sequenced from one sample in a study of CD8 T cells in Susac syndrome. With random hexamers, reverse transcription was performed on roughly 0.45 to 1 ug of RNA. TCRdb re-derived calls from the immunoSEQ multiplex PCR reads in MiXCR, one entry per CDR3 protein. The sample contains 100,000 or so distinct CDR3 sequences, 92% of which appear only once. Sequencing was done on a sample of CD4+ T cells from PBMCs. Receptors originate from a human donor in good health.

The rearrangement joins TRBV18 to TRBJ1-2, with a tentative D call TRBD1 (6 bases). Germline CDR1 is KGHSH and CDR2 is LQKENI. The CDR3 consists of 13 residues. The V end was cut by 6 bases, the J end by 8 bases, with 16 bases between. This CDR3 is CASSPLQGEGYTF. For the CDR3, the DNA is TGTGCCAGCTCGCCTCTACAGGGAGAAGGCTACACCTTC.

The V and J genes are TRBV9 and TRBJ1-2; D ambiguous. The germline CDR1 and CDR2 sequences are SGDLS and YYNGEE. Between the trimmed V and J ends, which lost 0 bases and 2 bases, there was a span of 11 bases. The CDR3 is made up of 15 amino acids. The CDR3 bases are TGTGCCAGCAGCGTAGAAGTCGGCTCGAACTATGGCTACACCTTC. This encodes CASSVEVGSNYGYTF. The entire variable domain, with the rest obtained from reference TRBV9 and TRBJ1-2, is as follows: DSGVTQTPKHLITATGQRVTLRCSPRSGDLSVYWYQQSLDQGLQFLIQYYNGEERAKGNILERFSAQQFPDLHSELNLSSLELGDSALYFCASSVEVGSNYGYTFGSGTRLTVV.

In DNA form, the CDR3 reads TGCAGCGTCCCGAACGGGAGGGAGACCCAGTACTTC. Protein sequence: CSVPNGRETQYF. The chain has TRBV29-1 and TRBJ2-5; 7 nucleotides match TRBD2. With 6 bases clipped from V and 5 bases from J, the junction kept 6 bases outside the gene matches. CDR3 length equals 12 residues. CDR1 and CDR2 (germline): SQVTM, ANQGSEA.

This CDR3 reads CASSQDPSSYEQYF. The CDR3 nucleotides read TGTGCCAGCAGCCAAGATCCCTCATCCTACGAGCAGTACTTC. The chain is built from TRBV14 and TRBJ2-7; no reliable D call. CDR1 SGHDN and CDR2 FVKESK come from the germline V gene. The V end was cut by 0 bases, the J end by 1 base, with 7 bases between. The CDR3 length is 14 residues.

The J gene is TRBJ1-2, the V gene TRBV6-2 or TRBV6-3; D not resolved. This CDR3 is built from 14 residues. V was cut by 5 bases and J by 4 bases, with 14 bases left in between. Germline loops: CDR1 MNHEY, CDR2 SVGEGT. The CDR3 spells CASSGWGRSYGYTF. CDR3 DNA sequence: TGTGCCAGCAGTGGATGGGGTCGGAGCTATGGCTACACCTTC.

This clonotype was recorded a few times. The gene calls are TRBV2 and TRBJ2-7, with 7 nucleotides matching TRBD1. Looked up from germline, CDR1 is SNHLY and CDR2 is FYNNEI. The CDR3 is 14 residues long. J gave up 3 bases and V 6 bases, and 8 bases lay outside the gene matches. The CDR3 bases are TGTGCCAGCAGGGTGACAGGGTATGGCTACGAGCAGTACTTC. Amino acid sequence: CASRVTGYGYEQYF.

This sequence joins TRBV2 and TRBJ1-5, with D possibly being TRBD1 (6 bases). The V gene lost 7 bases and the J gene lost 0 bases, with 10 bases spanning the gap. Germline values: CDR1 SNHLY, CDR2 FYNNEI. This CDR3 spans 14 amino acids. The CDR3 region has the DNA TGTGCCAGCACTCGACAGGTTAGCAATCAGCCCCAGCATTTT. Amino acids: CASTRQVSNQPQHF.

V gene TRBV10-3 combines with J gene TRBJ2-3; 9 bases align to TRBD2. The CDR3 is 15 amino acids. The V and J ends lost 4 bases and 3 bases, in that order; junction bases with no gene match: 5. The germline V gene has CDR1 ENHRY and CDR2 SYGVKD. The DNA for the CDR3 is TGTGCCATCAGTGGTAGCGGGAGTGGGACAGATACGCAGTATTTT. It translates to CAISGSGSGTDTQYF.

CDR3 in DNA: TGTGCCAGCAGCTTACGGGACCACACAGATACGCAGTATTTT. Translation gives CASSLRDHTDTQYF. The rearrangement uses TRBV11-1 and TRBJ2-3; either TRBD1 or TRBD2 may fit D (5 bases each). The CDR3 is made up of 14 amino acids. With 2 bases removed from V and 2 bases from J, the gap between germline ends came to 8 bases. Germline V gene sequence: CDR1 SGHAT, CDR2 FQDESV (reference sequence). The full variable domain, completed using reference TRBV11-1 and TRBJ2-3, is EAEVAQSPRYKITEKSQAVAFWCDPISGHATLYWYRQILGQGPELLVQFQDESVVDDSQLPKDRFSAERLKGVDSTLKIQPAELGDSAMYLCASSLRDHTDTQYFGPGTRLTVL.

The chain recombines TRBV7-9 with TRBJ2-7, with D perhaps given as TRBD1 or TRBD2 (7 bases each). V was pared by 4 bases and J by 1 base, with 11 bases between. The germline V gene has CDR1 SEHNR and CDR2 FQNEAQ (reference sequence). CDR3 length: 14 amino acids. Written as DNA, the CDR3 is TGTGCCAGCAGCTCAGGGGGGGTATCCTACGAGCAGTACTTC. This gives the protein CASSSGGVSYEQYF.

This chain joins TRBV19 and TRBJ1-1; D call uncertain. V was cut by 10 bases and J by 0 bases, with 12 bases left in between. The CDR3 runs to 13 residues. In germline, CDR1 is LNHDA, CDR2 SQIVND (reference sequence). CDR3 amino acids: CAISRQMNTEAFF. The CDR3 region has the DNA TGTGCCATCTCCAGACAAATGAACACTGAAGCTTTCTTT.

The V and J genes are TRBV7-2 and TRBJ2-4; D remains unclear. V was pared by 0 bases and J by 1 base, with 4 bases between. Germline CDR1 reads SGHTA; CDR2 reads FQGNSA. This CDR3 is 14 amino acids long. The CDR3 loop is CASSLADAKNIQYF. The CDR3 nucleotides are TGTGCCAGCAGCTTAGCGGATGCCAAAAACATTCAGTACTTC.

This sequence joins TRBV12-3 or TRBV12-4 and TRBJ2-5; a weak D match, TRBD1 (6 bases). There are 15 residues in the CDR3. Trimming took off 4 bases at V and 0 bases at J, with 12 bases between the two ends. The CDR3 DNA reads TGTGCCAGCAGTTCTCGGGACACTAACCAAGAGACCCAGTACTTC. Translated: CASSSRDTNQETQYF.

The chain recombines TRBV12-3 or TRBV12-4 with TRBJ1-5; D might be TRBD1 (6 bases). Trimming took 2 bases from V and 7 from J, leaving 15 bases between them. The CDR3 is 15 amino acids. This CDR3 is CASSLSAGAGQPQHF. The DNA for the CDR3 is TGTGCCAGCAGTTTATCGGCAGGGGCCGGGCAGCCCCAGCATTTT.

Here the CDR3 reads CSVASSAFAEAFF. CDR3 nucleotides: TGCAGCGTTGCGTCGAGTGCCTTCGCTGAAGCTTTCTTT. This chain connects TRBV29-1 to TRBJ1-1; the D is unclear. The germline V gene encodes CDR1 SQVTM and CDR2 ANQGSEA. This CDR3 contains 13 residues. Trimming removed 4 bases from V and 6 bases from J, with 15 bases in between.

The genes are TRBV29-1 and TRBJ1-1; perhaps TRBD1 as D (6 bases). Trimming pared 0 bases from V and 1 base from J, leaving 21 bases between. Per the germline V gene, CDR1 is SQVTM and CDR2 is ANQGSEA. There are 18 residues in the CDR3. The CDR3 DNA sequence: TGCAGCGTTGAAGATGTGGGTCAGGGGTTAAGGAAGAACACTGAAGCTTTCTTT. The encoded protein is CSVEDVGQGLRKNTEAFF.

Here the CDR3 reads CASSQDLGLSSPLHF. The CDR3 nucleotides read TGCGCCAGCAGCCAAGATCTTGGGTTAAGCTCACCCCTCCACTTT. The J gene is TRBJ1-6, the V gene TRBV4-3; D is unresolved. Trimming cost V 0 bases and J 10 bases, with 13 bases left between them. CDR1 is LGHNA and CDR2 is YSLEER in the germline V gene. The CDR3 extends over 15 amino acids.

The V and J genes are TRBV6-6 and TRBJ1-2; D possibly corresponds to TRBD1 (6 bases). CDR1 is MNHNY, CDR2 SVGAGI, per germline (reference sequence). The CDR3 covers 14 residues. Trimming pared 7 bases from V and 8 bases from J, leaving 20 bases between. This CDR3 is CASIRALTGHGYTF. The DNA of the CDR3 is TGTGCCAGCATTAGAGCCCTGACAGGACACGGCTACACCTTC.

The CDR3 protein is CASSPEYIEEKLFF. The CDR3 coding sequence is TGTGCCAGCAGCCCTGAGTACATCGAGGAAAAACTGTTTTTT. The V call is TRBV9, the J call TRBJ1-4; unclear D gene. Germline CDR1 reads SGDLS; CDR2 reads YYNGEE. The CDR3 has 14 amino acids. Trimming cost V 4 bases and J 8 bases, with 15 bases left between them. The full variable domain, its missing parts supplied by reference TRBV9 and TRBJ1-4, is DSGVTQTPKHLITATGQRVTLRCSPRSGDLSVYWYQQSLDQGLQFLIQYYNGEERAKGNILERFSAQQFPDLHSELNLSSLELGDSALYFCASSPEYIEEKLFFGSGTQLSVL.

V gene TRBV29-1 combines with J gene TRBJ2-7, with 11 positions matching TRBD2. Trimming cost V 0 bases and J 4 bases; bases outside gene matches: 5. Germline V lookup: CDR1 SQVTM, CDR2 ANQGSEA. This CDR3 contains 15 residues. This chain's CDR3 is CSVEDQLAGVYEQYF. The CDR3 DNA reads as TGCAGCGTTGAAGATCAACTAGCGGGAGTATACGAGCAGTACTTC.

The chain joins TRBV2 to TRBJ2-7, with D possibly matching TRBD1 (5 bases). Germline-derived CDR1 and CDR2 are SNHLY and FYNNEI. This CDR3 has 12 residues. V lost 6 bases, J lost 6 bases, and 12 bases lay in between. The CDR3 sequence is CASRTTAPEQYF. CDR3 DNA: TGTGCCAGCAGAACGACAGCCCCCGAGCAGTACTTC.

The rearrangement links TRBV28 to TRBJ2-2, with TRBD2 matching over 7 bases. This CDR3 region has 13 residues. After removal of 11 bases from V and 0 bases from J, the junction contained 3 bases not matched to a gene. The germline CDR1 and CDR2 sequences are MDHEN and SYDVKM. Written as DNA, the CDR3 is TGTGCCCTAGCGGAAACGAACACCGGGGAGCTGTTTTTT. This gives the protein CALAETNTGELFF.